This TCR beta chain was sequenced in a study of T cells in Graves' hyperthyroidism and ophthalmopathy. In the study overall: Pretreatment peripheral blood was obtained at initial diagnosis. Study-wide results and caveats: Ophthalmopathy onset followed model prediction by a median about six months.

TCR beta CDR3 regions were amplified from RNA. First-round RT-PCR targeting the TCR CDR3 was performed with the HTBI primer set. TCRdb re-called the multiplex PCR reads through MiXCR, storing one row per CDR3 protein. This table has around 500,000 distinct CDR3 sequences, about 15% appearing once. This clonotype appeared many times. The target antigen is unknown. The V end lost 5 bases, the J end lost 3 bases, and 13 bases lay between the germline ends. The V gene's germline CDR1 is SGHAT and CDR2 FQNNGV. This CDR3 is built from 15 residues. Aged 18 to 65, the patients had hyperthyroidism that was newly diagnosed and had lasted under 2 months. It was uncontrolled infection, other autoimmune disease, pregnancy or lactation that excluded patients.

The sequence was collected from a middle-aged woman with Graves' hyperthyroidism. The source material was blood. J is TRBJ2-2 and V is TRBV11-2; D perhaps matches TRBD1 (5 bases). The CDR3 loop reads CASSHKDTYTGELFF. CDR3 DNA sequence: TGTGCCAGCAGCCATAAGGACACTTACACCGGGGAGCTGTTTTTT.